This T cell receptor (beta chain) was identified in a study of T cells in Graves' hyperthyroidism and ophthalmopathy. About the research overall: Staff took peripheral blood when the initial diagnosis was made, before any treatment began.

This clonotype turned up a few times. Its antigen is not known. Extraction of PBMCs used 9 to 10 ml of fresh peripheral blood. Study-level results: Model output signaled ophthalmopathy a median roughly 6.1 months ahead of onset. Also found in blood were most expanded thyroid clonotypes above 0.001.

From RNA transcripts, TCR beta CDR3 regions were amplified. TCR CDR3 underwent first-round RT-PCR with the HTBI primer set. TCRdb re-called the multiplex PCR reads through MiXCR, storing one row per CDR3 protein. The sample lists around 580,000 distinct CDR3 sequences, over 15% occurring once. The material sequenced was blood. This TCR was recovered from a woman aged 18-29 years with Graves' hyperthyroidism.

CDR3: CSVDRGLISGENEQFF. The CDR3 DNA reads TGCAGCGTTGACAGGGGGCTGATTTCTGGAGAGAATGAGCAGTTCTTC. J is TRBJ2-1 and V is TRBV29-1; 8 bases line up with TRBD1. V shed 3 bases, J shed 7 bases, and the junction held 14 bases outside the gene matches. CDR3 size: 16 residues. Germline V gene sequence: CDR1 SQVTM, CDR2 ANQGSEA.